Below are 3 T cell receptor beta chains sequenced from a single sample in a study of cytomegalovirus exposure and HLA in healthy donors. With 60 Vbeta and 13 Jbeta primers, the PCR was carried out. Measured with immunoSEQ multiplex PCR; TCRdb has only the in-frame clones, and not every one. The table lists fewer than 150,000 clones, with 2.7% in the top ten. Sequencing used PBMCs. Receptors originate from a man aged 35 to 55 in good health and CMV-seronegative.

The chain links TRBV6-5 to TRBJ1-1; D not resolved. CDR3 length equals 15 residues. The germline V gene encodes CDR1 MNHEY and CDR2 SVGAGI. V was pared by 5 bases and J by 1 base, with 14 bases between. CDR3 in amino acids: CASSRSMGGNTEAFF. The DNA for the CDR3 is TGTGCCAGCAGTCGCTCGATGGGAGGGAACACTGAAGCTTTCTTT.

The chain links TRBV10-3 to TRBJ2-3; 10 nucleotides align to TRBD1. Per germline, CDR1 ENHRY and CDR2 SYGVKD. CDR3 size: 13 residues. V was pared by 6 bases and J by 4 bases, with 1 base of the junction left unmatched. This CDR3 reads CAIRTGGSDTQYF. CDR3 bases: TGTGCCATCAGGACAGGGGGCTCAGATACGCAGTATTTT.

The chain links TRBV6-1 to TRBJ2-3; D is ambiguous. Trimming removed 5 bases at V and 3 bases at J, with 3 bases between. The CDR3 is 11 amino acids. Germline CDR1 MNHNS, CDR2 SASEGT. CDR3 loop: CASSQTDTQYF. CDR3 in DNA: TGTGCCAGCAGTCAGACAGATACGCAGTATTTT.